The 17 T cell receptor beta chains listed next were all sequenced from one sample in a study of T cell repertoires in cytomegalovirus infection. The antigens these receptors bind are not known. In TCRdb, the reads were re-called with MiXCR into one record per CDR3 protein. This sample carries 800,000 to 950,000 distinct CDR3 sequences, about 30% of them seen once, and the ten largest clones take roughly 12%. The sample consisted of cultured CD8+ T cells from PBMCs, taken from culture after CMV antigen stimulation. The receptor set was obtained from a human donor in good health (CMV status not recorded). Some clones in this sample may be carry-over from other donors' samples.

This sequence joins TRBV9 and TRBJ2-7; TRBD1 aligns across 12 bases. V lost 0 bases and J lost 4; bases outside the gene matches: 2. The germline CDR1 and CDR2 sequences are SGDLS and YYNGEE. This CDR3 contains 15 residues. As DNA, the CDR3 is TGTGCCAGCAGCGTAGCGGGACAGGGGGCTTACGAGCAGTACTTC. Protein sequence: CASSVAGQGAYEQYF.

Concerning this clonotype: Here the CDR3 omits its conserved ending phenylalanine or tryptophan, so a read error is the likely source. The rearrangement uses TRBV15 and TRBJ2-3, with D tentatively TRBD1 (5 bases). The CDR3 contains 15 residues. Germline CDR1 LNHNV, CDR2 YYDKDF (reference sequence). V was shortened by 0 bases and J by 6 bases, with 13 bases between the two germline ends. The CDR3 nucleotides are TGTGCCACCAGCAGAGAAGTCAGGGCGCCTGATACGCAGTATTGT. Translated, it gives CATSREVRAPDTQYC.

Note on this clonotype: A single base separates this from a much larger clone, so it may be a read error. The rearrangement uses TRBV7-2 and TRBJ1-5; D is possibly TRBD1 (5 bases). CDR1 is SGHTA, CDR2 FQGNSA, per germline. V was shortened by 5 bases and J by 5 bases, with 10 bases between the two germline ends. The CDR3 is 13 amino acids. The CDR3 spells CASSRAGHQPQHF. The CDR3 DNA reads TGTGCCAGCAGCCGGGCAGGGCATCAGCCCCAGCATTTT.

This clonotype showed up just a few times. V usage is TRBV27 and J usage is TRBJ2-3; TRBD1 or TRBD2 may be the D gene (6 bases each). The CDR3 is made up of 15 amino acids. The germline gives CDR1 MNHEY, CDR2 SMNVEV (reference sequence). V was shortened by 7 bases and J by 2 bases, with 16 bases between the two germline ends. CDR3 coding DNA: TGTGCCAGCACCCAAGAGGGGGGAATCACAGATACGCAGTATTTT. This encodes CASTQEGGITDTQYF.

This chain uses TRBV28 with TRBJ2-3, with 13 positions matching TRBD2. This CDR3 spans 20 amino acids. Germline lookup yields CDR1 MDHEN and CDR2 SYDVKM. Trimming cost V 3 bases and J 6 bases; bases outside gene matches: 18. CDR3 nucleotides: TGTGCCAGCAGTTTTTTTGGGACAAGGACTAGCGGGGGCGTAGGGGATACGCAGTATTTT. Protein sequence: CASSFFGTRTSGGVGDTQYF.

J is TRBJ2-7 and V is TRBV6-2 or TRBV6-3; 7 positions agree with TRBD1. Per germline, CDR1 MNHEY and CDR2 SVGEGT. With 5 bases clipped from V and 7 bases from J, the junction kept 11 bases outside the gene matches. This CDR3 contains 14 residues. CDR3 loop: CASSPRGGRNEQYV. Here the CDR3 DNA reads TGTGCCAGCAGTCCCCGAGGGGGCAGGAATGAGCAGTACGTC.

The V and J genes are TRBV6-1 and TRBJ2-7; 10 bases are shared with TRBD1. The J segment lost 3 bases and the V segment lost 3 bases, leaving 5 bases of the junction unmatched. The CDR3 is 15 amino acids. The V gene's germline CDR1 is MNHNS and CDR2 SASEGT. For the CDR3, the DNA is TGTGCCAGCAGTGAGTTGGGACAGGGGCTCTACGAGCAGTACTTC. As protein: CASSELGQGLYEQYF.

This clonotype was counted at least ten times. V and J are TRBV7-6 and TRBJ2-6; 12 bases line up with TRBD1. The CDR3 consists of 18 residues. Germline V gene data show CDR1 as SGHVS and CDR2 as FNYEAQ. J gave up 2 bases and V 5 bases, and 7 bases lay outside the gene matches. DNA of the CDR3: TGTGCCAGCAGCAGGGGACAGGGGGCTGGCGCTGGGGCCAACGTCCTGACTTTC. Translation: CASSRGQGAGAGANVLTF.

Worth noting for this clonotype: A single base separates this from a much larger clone, so it may be a read error. V and J are TRBV14 and TRBJ2-1; TRBD2 matches at 11 bases. Germline V gene lookup returns CDR1 SGHDN and CDR2 FVKESK. The V and J ends lost 2 bases and 6 bases, in that order; junction bases with no gene match: 18. The CDR3 has 20 residues. The CDR3: CASSQWGLAVPGGSCNEQFF. DNA of the CDR3: TGTGCCAGCAGCCAATGGGGACTAGCGGTTCCCGGGGGTAGCTGCAATGAGCAGTTCTTC.

This clonotype was seen a single time. The chain joins TRBV6-1 to TRBJ2-7; a possible D gene is TRBD2 (6 bases). The CDR3 spans 12 residues. Trimming stripped 5 bases from V and 11 bases from J, with 16 bases between. Germline V gene sequence: CDR1 MNHNS, CDR2 SASEGT. DNA of the CDR3: TGTGCCAGCAGTTACGCGCGGGGATCGGAGTACGTC. It translates to CASSYARGSEYV.

In this sample, this clonotype turned up many times. J is TRBJ2-7 and V is TRBV7-2; possible D gene TRBD1, 5 bases. Trimming left V 5 bases short and J 6 bases short, with 11 bases between. CDR3 size: 12 residues. Germline loops: CDR1 SGHTA, CDR2 FQGNSA. CDR3 nucleotides: TGTGCCAGCAGCCCTGACAGTCGCGAGCAGTACGTC. Translation: CASSPDSREQYV.

V gene TRBV27 combines with J gene TRBJ2-5, with TRBD1 identical over 9 bases. The CDR3 sequence is 14 residues long. V shed 7 bases, J shed 5 bases, and the junction held 8 bases outside the gene matches. Germline CDR1 MNHEY, CDR2 SMNVEV (reference sequence). CDR3 amino acids: CASTLTGGDETQYF. The CDR3 DNA is TGTGCCAGCACTCTGACAGGGGGAGACGAGACCCAGTACTTC.

This clonotype has more than one count but fewer than ten. The chain has TRBV6-4 and TRBJ1-2, with 7 bases that match TRBD1. The CDR3 is made up of 16 amino acids. Germline CDR1 MRHNA, CDR2 SNTAGT. V lost 2 bases to trimming and J lost 4 bases; unmatched junction nucleotides: 10. The CDR3 here is CASSDGLNRGVYGYTF. The CDR3 DNA sequence: TGTGCCAGCAGTGACGGATTAAACAGGGGAGTCTATGGCTACACCTTC.

In its sample, this clonotype was seen a few times. This chain connects TRBV19 to TRBJ2-1; weak D call: TRBD2 (5 bases). The CDR3 is made up of 16 amino acids. CDR1 and CDR2 from the germline V gene are LNHDA and SQIVND (reference sequence). Trimming shortened V by 6 bases and J by 5 bases, and 20 bases separated the two germline ends. The chain's CDR3 is CASRPLHQRIDNEQFF. CDR3 DNA: TGTGCCAGTAGGCCCCTCCACCAGCGGATCGACAATGAGCAGTTCTTC.

This clonotype was counted a few times. The rearrangement uses TRBV7-8 and TRBJ1-2, with D possibly TRBD1 on 5 matching bases. The CDR3 is 13 residues long. CDR1 is SGHVS and CDR2 is FQNEAQ in the germline V gene. The V gene lost 0 bases and the J gene lost 8 bases, with 10 bases spanning the gap. Here the CDR3 DNA reads TGTGCCAGCAGCTTAGCAGGGGAAGGCGGCTACACCTTC. This translates into CASSLAGEGGYTF.

In regard to this clonotype: One end of the junction fails to match germline, which may point to a read error. V is TRBV7-8 and J is TRBJ2-2; TRBD2 matches 10 bases. The CDR3 is 15 amino acids. Germline-derived CDR1 and CDR2 are SGHVS and FQNEAQ. The CDR3 DNA reads TGTGCCAGCAGCCTTAGCGGGGGGTACACCGAGGAGCTGTTTTTT. Encoded protein: CASSLSGGYTEELFF.

This clonotype was seen many times. J is TRBJ1-6 and V is TRBV7-9, with 8 bases lining up with TRBD1. The junction had 8 bases not matched to a gene; V was cut back by 5 bases and J by 8 bases. This CDR3 has 15 amino acids. CDR1 SEHNR and CDR2 FQNEAQ come from the germline V gene (reference sequence). CDR3: CASSAGQGFHSPLHF. The CDR3 region has the DNA TGTGCCAGCAGCGCCGGACAGGGTTTTCATTCACCCCTCCACTTT.